This TCR beta chain was identified during a study of shared clonotypes between healthy human individuals. CDR3 length equals 15 residues. The ends lost 3 bases at V and 6 bases at J; junction bases unmatched: 8. The V gene's germline CDR1 is ENHRY and CDR2 SYGVKD. Nashville, Tennessee was home to all donors, who were Caucasian adults. Using immunoSEQ multiplex PCR, the repertoire was profiled, and TCRdb retains in-frame clones only, with some absent. The table includes some 1 million clones, about 75% detected once. This TCR was sampled from a young man in good health. The sample consisted of memory CD4+ T cells sorted from blood. The subset was: CD45RA-negative fraction. The chain joins TRBV10-3 to TRBJ2-1, with 7 positions matching TRBD1. The CDR3 bases are TGTGCCATCAGTGACTCGGACAGGTCTCCCAATGAGCAGTTCTTC. It yields the protein CAISDSDRSPNEQFF.